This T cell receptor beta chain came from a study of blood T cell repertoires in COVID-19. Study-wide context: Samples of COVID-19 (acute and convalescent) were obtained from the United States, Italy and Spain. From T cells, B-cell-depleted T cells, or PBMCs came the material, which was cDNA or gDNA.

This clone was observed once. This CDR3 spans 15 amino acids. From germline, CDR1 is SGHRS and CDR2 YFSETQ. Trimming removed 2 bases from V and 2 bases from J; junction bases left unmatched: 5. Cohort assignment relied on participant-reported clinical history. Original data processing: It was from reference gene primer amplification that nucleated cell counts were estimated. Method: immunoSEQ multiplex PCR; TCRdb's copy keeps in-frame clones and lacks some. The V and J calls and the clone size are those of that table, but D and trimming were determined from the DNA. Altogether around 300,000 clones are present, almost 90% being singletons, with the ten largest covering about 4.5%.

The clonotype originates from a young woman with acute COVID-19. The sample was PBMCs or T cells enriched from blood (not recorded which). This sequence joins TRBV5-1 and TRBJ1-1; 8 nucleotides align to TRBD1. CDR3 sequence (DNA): TGCGCCAGCAGCTTCAGGGGGCAAGAAAACACTGAAGCTTTCTTT. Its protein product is CASSFRGQENTEAFF.